These 18 T cell receptor beta chains were all obtained from the same sample, sequenced in a study of T cell changes during pregnancy in multiple sclerosis. Produced via immunoSEQ multiplex PCR; TCRdb's table is partial and in-frame only. The sample yields 35,000 to 40,000 clones, roughly 90% seen once. The source was peripheral blood, collected in the third trimester of pregnancy. Receptors were obtained from a female donor in good health, enrolled as a control in a pregnancy study.

The chain has TRBV27 and TRBJ2-1, with 12 bases fitting TRBD2. The ends lost 0 bases at V and 4 bases at J; junction bases unmatched: 10. The germline V gene encodes CDR1 MNHEY and CDR2 SMNVEV (reference sequence). This CDR3 contains 19 residues. This chain's CDR3 is CASSLSRTSGELKYNEQFF. In DNA form, the CDR3 reads TGTGCCAGCAGTTTATCGAGGACTAGCGGGGAATTAAAATACAATGAGCAGTTCTTC.

The CDR3: CSAPGAGELFF. CDR3 sequence (DNA): TGCAGTGCTCCAGGGGCCGGGGAGCTGTTTTTT. The chain uses TRBV20-1 and TRBJ2-2, with D perhaps matching TRBD1 (6 bases). In germline, CDR1 is DFQATT, CDR2 SNEGSKA (reference sequence). The CDR3 is 11 residues long. V lost 5 bases and J 6 bases, leaving 7 bases between the germline ends.

V gene TRBV4-2 combines with J gene TRBJ2-1, with 8 nucleotides matching TRBD2. The V gene end was trimmed by 6 bases and the J gene end by 0 bases; junction bases not matched to a gene: 7. There are 16 residues in the CDR3. Germline loops: CDR1 LGHNA, CDR2 YNFKEQ. CDR3 loop: CASSRSGGHSYNEQFF. Here the CDR3 DNA reads TGTGCCAGCAGTCGGAGCGGGGGCCACTCCTACAATGAGCAGTTCTTC.

The chain combines TRBV23-1 with TRBJ1-5, with D maybe TRBD1 (6 bases). TRBV23-1 is known as an ORF, though its function is uncertain. Trimming stripped 7 bases from V and 7 bases from J, with 17 bases between. The CDR3 runs to 14 residues. The CDR3 sequence: CASILQGEYQPQHF. The CDR3 DNA is TGCGCCAGCATTCTACAGGGTGAATACCAGCCCCAGCATTTT.

This clone was counted between two and nine times. V and J are TRBV5-6 and TRBJ1-1; tentatively, D is TRBD1 (5 bases). Per the germline V gene, CDR1 is SGHDT and CDR2 is YYEEEE. The CDR3 is 14 residues long. V lost 0 bases, J lost 4 bases, and 10 bases lay in between. In nucleotides, the CDR3 is TGTGCCAGCAGCTTGGACGGAGGGGTCACTGAAGCTTTCTTT. Translating it yields CASSLDGGVTEAFF.

This chain connects TRBV19 to TRBJ1-2; tentative D call: TRBD1 (6 bases). The CDR3 has 15 amino acids. V lost 6 bases and J 7 bases, leaving 21 bases between the germline ends. Germline V CDR1 and CDR2: LNHDA, SQIVND (reference sequence). CDR3 region: CASSPEATGPRGYTF. The CDR3 DNA reads as TGTGCCAGTAGCCCCGAGGCAACAGGGCCCCGTGGCTACACCTTC. Full variable domain (rest looked up from reference TRBV19 and TRBJ1-2): DGGITQSPKYLFRKEGQNVTLSCEQNLNHDAMYWYRQDPGQGLRLIYYSQIVNDFQKGDIAEGYSVSREKKESFPLTVTSAQKNPTAFYLCASSPEATGPRGYTFGSGTRLTVV.

The chain joins TRBV29-1 to TRBJ1-2, with 9 bases that match TRBD1. Germline V lookup: CDR1 SQVTM, CDR2 ANQGSEA. The ends lost 7 bases at V and 7 bases at J; junction bases unmatched: 13. The CDR3 consists of 14 residues. In DNA form, the CDR3 reads TGCAGCGCTAACGCCGGGACAGGGAAAGGTGGCTACACCTTC. Its protein product is CSANAGTGKGGYTF.

This chain uses TRBV6-6 with TRBJ1-2; 7 positions agree with TRBD1. The CDR3 totals 14 residues. CDR1 is MNHNY, CDR2 SVGAGI, per germline (reference sequence). Trimming at V came to 0 bases and at J to 6 bases, leaving 4 bases not matched to a gene. CDR3: CASSYSEQGNGYTF. The CDR3 DNA is TGTGCCAGCAGTTACTCCGAACAGGGGAATGGCTACACCTTC.

J is TRBJ1-6 and V is TRBV5-6; D is perhaps TRBD1 (5 bases). The germline V gene encodes CDR1 SGHDT and CDR2 YYEEEE. Trimming removed 5 bases from V and 11 bases from J, with 26 bases in between. CDR3 length: 17 amino acids. The CDR3 nucleotides read TGTGCCAGCAGTCTGAACGGCGGACAAAGGACCCACACACCCCTCCACTTT. This translates into CASSLNGGQRTHTPLHF.

The CDR3 is CASSLAGDRANSPLHF. CDR3 coding DNA: TGCGCCAGCAGCTTGGCCGGGGACAGGGCGAATTCACCCCTCCACTTT. The chain has TRBV5-1 and TRBJ1-6; 9 bases agree with TRBD1. The V segment lost 0 bases and the J segment 7 bases; nucleotides outside the gene matches: 5. Looked up from germline, CDR1 is SGHRS and CDR2 is YFSETQ. The CDR3 is 16 amino acids.

This rearrangement joins TRBV7-3 to TRBJ2-1; 8 positions agree with TRBD2. CDR1 and CDR2 from the germline V gene are SGHTA and FQGTGA. The V gene end was trimmed by 5 bases and the J gene end by 8 bases; junction bases not matched to a gene: 11. This CDR3 region has 15 residues. CDR3 nucleotides: TGTGCCAGCAGCCCCAAGGGCGGGAGGTTCGATGAGCAGTTCTTC. It is translated as CASSPKGGRFDEQFF.

The chain recombines TRBV5-5 with TRBJ2-7; D is uncertain. Per the germline V gene, CDR1 is SGHKS and CDR2 is YYEKEE (reference sequence). The CDR3 consists of 13 residues. V was shortened by 1 base and J by 3 bases, with 8 bases between the two germline ends. CDR3 bases: TGTGCCAGCAGCTTGTTGTTCCACTACGAGCAGTACTTC. It yields the protein CASSLLFHYEQYF. The full variable domain, completed using reference TRBV5-5 and TRBJ2-7, is DAGVTQSPTHLIKTRGQQVTLRCSPISGHKSVSWYQQVLGQGPQFIFQYYEKEERGRGNFPDRFSARQFPNYSSELNVNALLLGDSALYLCASSLLFHYEQYFGPGTRLTVT.

The gene calls are TRBV5-4 and TRBJ1-2, with TRBD1 matching 8 bases. The J segment lost 7 bases and the V segment lost 0 bases, leaving 5 bases of the junction unmatched. CDR3 length: 14 amino acids. CDR1 is SGHNT, CDR2 YYREEE, per germline (reference sequence). Here the CDR3 DNA reads TGTGCCAGCAGCTTGGATCCAGGGGGCTCTGGCTACACCTTC. Its protein is CASSLDPGGSGYTF. Variable domain in full (rest from reference TRBV5-4 and TRBJ1-2): ETGVTQSPTHLIKTRGQQVTLRCSSQSGHNTVSWYQQALGQGPQFIFQYYREEENGRGNFPPRFSGLQFPNYSSELNVNALELDDSALYLCASSLDPGGSGYTFGSGTRLTVV.

This CDR3 reads CASRATGGGEKLFF. For the CDR3, the DNA is TGCGCCAGCAGGGCGACAGGGGGAGGTGAAAAACTGTTTTTT. The chain links TRBV5-1 to TRBJ1-4; 9 positions agree with TRBD1. V was pared by 5 bases and J by 7 bases, with 6 bases of the junction left unmatched. The CDR3 runs to 14 residues. Germline loops: CDR1 SGHRS, CDR2 YFSETQ.

The J gene is TRBJ2-5, the V gene TRBV9; no definite D call. CDR3 length: 15 residues. Germline lookup yields CDR1 SGDLS and CDR2 YYNGEE. The ends were cut back, 0 bases at V and 3 bases at J, with 12 bases in the middle. This chain's CDR3 is CASSVDGSSKETQYF. In nucleotides, the CDR3 is TGTGCCAGCAGCGTAGACGGCAGTAGCAAAGAGACCCAGTACTTC.

The chain joins TRBV29-1 to TRBJ2-6; 8 bases match TRBD1. The ends lost 7 bases at V and 0 bases at J; junction bases unmatched: 8. The CDR3 sequence is 16 residues long. Germline values: CDR1 SQVTM, CDR2 ANQGSEA. This chain's CDR3 is CSASGQGRSGANVLTF. In DNA, the CDR3 is TGCAGCGCCAGTGGACAGGGCCGCTCTGGGGCCAACGTCCTGACTTTC.

This rearrangement joins TRBV6-1 to TRBJ2-1; 7 nucleotides agree with TRBD2. The CDR3 has 16 residues. The germline V gene encodes CDR1 MNHNS and CDR2 SASEGT. J lost 4 bases, V lost 4 bases, and 10 bases had no gene match. CDR3 bases: TGTGCCAGCAGTGGACTAGCCCCTCAGAGATACAATGAGCAGTTCTTC. Protein: CASSGLAPQRYNEQFF.

V usage is TRBV28 and J usage is TRBJ2-5, with TRBD1 matching 10 bases. CDR3 length: 14 amino acids. Trimming cost V 9 bases and J 0 bases; bases outside gene matches: 4. Looked up from germline, CDR1 is MDHEN and CDR2 is SYDVKM. DNA for the CDR3: TGTGCCAGTCTGGGACAGGGGTACCAAGAGACCCAGTACTTC. Amino acid sequence: CASLGQGYQETQYF.